Each of the 19 T cell receptor beta chains below was sequenced from the same sample in a study of T cells expressing NK-cell markers. TCRdb re-analyzed the 5' RACE reads; it lists each CDR3 protein once, without DNA. This listing includes about 380,000 distinct CDR3 sequences. The material sequenced was blood T cells: a sorted CD56 or NKG2C T cell subset, CD4+ or CD8+ T cells, or bulk PBMC T cells (not recorded which). The receptors come from a man aged 18-70 years in good health.

The chain uses TRBV11-2 and TRBJ2-3; the TRBD2 assignment by TCRdb is unverifiable without DNA. This CDR3 comprises 17 residues. CDR1 SGHAT and CDR2 FQNNGV come from the germline V gene. The CDR3 loop is CASSLDLASGGTDTQYF.

The chain combines TRBV4-2 with TRBJ1-6; TCRdb lists TRBD1, though no DNA is available to test this call. The germline V gene has CDR1 LGHNA and CDR2 YNFKEQ. This CDR3 spans 18 amino acids. The chain's CDR3 is CASSQEVVAGGWNSPLHF.

The V and J genes are TRBV29-1 and TRBJ1-1; TCRdb lists TRBD1, though no DNA is available to test this call. The CDR3 sequence is 14 residues long. Germline-derived CDR1 and CDR2 are SQVTM and ANQGSEA. CDR3 protein: CSVAPGHPNTEAFF.

The chain combines TRBV7-2 with TRBJ2-3. The CDR3 is 14 amino acids. Germline loops: CDR1 SGHTA, CDR2 FQGNSA. CDR3: CANSAQPGTDTQYF.

The rearrangement uses TRBV20-1 and TRBJ2-7; as DNA is missing, the TRBD2 call by TCRdb cannot be tested. CDR3 length: 15 amino acids. Germline V gene data show CDR1 as DFQATT and CDR2 as SNEGSKA (reference sequence). The CDR3 loop is CSARGGPIGSYEQYF.

The J gene is TRBJ2-5, the V gene TRBV3-1; as DNA is missing, the TRBD2 call by TCRdb cannot be tested. This CDR3 region has 19 residues. Germline V gene data show CDR1 as LGHDT and CDR2 as YNNKEL (reference sequence). The CDR3 region is CASSQGLVGGGTRQETQYF.

The chain has TRBV28 and TRBJ1-1; TCRdb lists TRBD1, though no DNA is available to test this call. There are 14 residues in the CDR3. Germline CDR1 reads MDHEN; CDR2 reads SYDVKM. CDR3 residues: CASSFGGRGTEAFF.

J is TRBJ1-6 and V is TRBV15. The CDR3 spans 14 residues. Germline V gene lookup returns CDR1 LNHNV and CDR2 YYDKDF (reference sequence). CDR3 region: CATATYSYNSPLHF.

The rearrangement uses TRBV12-5 and TRBJ1-5. This CDR3 contains 13 residues. The germline V gene encodes CDR1 LGHNT and CDR2 FRNRAP. CDR3 sequence reads: CASGFELLQPQHF.

The chain combines TRBV5-1 with TRBJ2-7; without DNA, the TCRdb call of TRBD1 cannot be checked. The germline gives CDR1 SGHRS, CDR2 YFSETQ. This CDR3 comprises 16 residues. The CDR3: CASSRTGTGRLDEQYF.

V and J are TRBV6-1 and TRBJ2-3; there is no DNA to check the TCRdb D call of TRBD1. Germline V gene sequence: CDR1 MNHNS, CDR2 SASEGT. This CDR3 spans 15 amino acids. The CDR3 sequence: CASRITGTGGRTQYF.

The J gene is TRBJ2-2, the V gene TRBV11-3; the TCRdb call, TRBD1, lacks DNA for checking. CDR3 length equals 15 residues. Germline V gene sequence: CDR1 SGHNT, CDR2 YENEEA. The CDR3 region is CASSSGDRDTGELFF.

This chain links TRBV7-2 with TRBJ2-2; TCRdb lists TRBD2, though no DNA is available to test this call. CDR3 length: 14 residues. Germline CDR1 SGHTA, CDR2 FQGNSA. CDR3 in amino acids: CANRRGGTPGELFF.

V gene TRBV7-8 combines with J gene TRBJ1-3. The CDR3 runs to 13 residues. CDR1 is SGHVS, CDR2 FQNEAQ, per germline. The CDR3 loop reads CASSMWTGNTIYF.

The J gene is TRBJ1-1, the V gene TRBV29-1. The germline gives CDR1 SQVTM, CDR2 ANQGSEA. This CDR3 contains 12 residues. This CDR3 reads CSVEKQNTEAFF. The variable domain in full, completed from reference TRBV29-1 and TRBJ1-1, reads SAVISQKPSRDICQRGTSLTIQCQVDSQVTMMFWYRQQPGQSLTLIATANQGSEATYESGFVIDKFPISRPNLTFSTLTVSNMSPEDSSIYLCSVEKQNTEAFFGQGTRLTVV.

The chain carries TRBV3-1 and TRBJ2-3; TCRdb proposes TRBD1, but this gene call is untestable without DNA. Germline CDR1 is LGHDT and CDR2 is YNNKEL (reference sequence). This CDR3 has 14 residues. CDR3 residues: CASSQALGADTQYF.

This chain links TRBV7-2 with TRBJ2-3; TCRdb's D gene call, TRBD2, goes unchecked for lack of DNA. This CDR3 is 16 amino acids long. Looked up from germline, CDR1 is SGHTA and CDR2 is FQGNSA. The CDR3 spells CASSPSGLVSTDTQYF.

The chain joins TRBV5-1 to TRBJ1-6. This CDR3 has 18 residues. CDR1 and CDR2 (germline): SGHRS, YFSETQ. This CDR3 reads CASSSVSPSTGGNSPLHF.

V usage is TRBV7-8 and J usage is TRBJ1-6; TCRdb indicates TRBD1, and absent DNA this call remains unverified. Germline assignment: CDR1 SGHVS and CDR2 FQNEAQ. The CDR3 consists of 16 residues. The chain's CDR3 is CASSRGQGANNSPLHF.